A selection of T cell receptor beta chains follows, all from one sample in a study of cytomegalovirus exposure and HLA in healthy donors. Here immunoSEQ multiplex PCR was the method, and the copy in TCRdb shows in-frame clones only, minus some. The sample gives under 150,000 clones, over 65% of which show up once; around 3.3% is in the top ten. Sequencing used PBMCs. The receptors come from a woman in her 30s in good health and CMV-seropositive. Both conserved end residues are trimmed from each CDR3. Expanded clones get a size class; other rows say once, few or many, or leave the size out.

TRBV28,NA,TRBJ1-5,ASNSGAKPQH
TRBV5-1,NA,TRBJ1-1,ASSKDSMNTEAF
TRBV7-2,NA,TRBJ1-1,ASSGDRGRRAF
TRBV5-1,NA,TRBJ2-4,ASSLLAAGDIQY
TRBV2,few,TRBJ2-1,ASSEARAGEQF
TRBV30,NA,TRBJ1-6,AWRSTGVNSPLH
TRBV9,NA,TRBJ2-1,ASSVAPGTSGEQF
TRBV21-1,NA,TRBJ2-2,ASKRTSGGAVTGELF
TRBV4-1,NA,TRBJ2-3,ASSQERARAGDTQY
TRBV28,NA,TRBJ1-1,ASRVQGWSEAF
TRBV28,once,TRBJ2-5,ASSLYRGQETQY
TRBV7-9,NA,TRBJ1-1,ASSPGWGLSNTEAF
TRBV7-9,NA,TRBJ2-5,SSSPRTSGGSETQY
TRBV4-2,NA,TRBJ2-1,ASSQDRPAQGLYNEQF
TRBV27,NA,TRBJ2-2,ASSPWTSGGAGATGELF
TRBV14,NA,TRBJ1-1,ASSRRAGGRNEAF
TRBV28,NA,TRBJ1-6,ASTAWQGSLH
TRBV4-1,NA,TRBJ2-2,ASSQGLRGGGAGELF
TRBV7-2,NA,TRBJ2-5,ASSNRQGYQETQY
TRBV29-1,few,TRBJ2-7,SVILAGFYEQY
TRBV4-1,NA,NA,ASSQSVREIYEQY
TRBV4-2,NA,TRBJ2-1,ASSLQEVVSGGWNEQF
TRBV5-6,NA,NA,ASSLQYRAAYEQY
TRBV19,NA,TRBJ2-7,ASRAGTSGAKSYEQY
TRBV6-8,NA,TRBJ2-7,ASSPLRTHSYEQY
TRBV5-4,NA,TRBJ2-3,ASSLEAGVTDTQY
TRBV19,NA,TRBJ2-1,ASSAYFGGGANEQF
TRBV5-1,NA,TRBJ2-3,ASAGQPISTDTQY
TRBV18,NA,TRBJ1-4,ASSPDRFNEKLF
TRBV11-2,NA,TRBJ1-2,ASTDADTNYGYT
TRBV4-3,NA,TRBJ2-5,ASSQRAGGETQY